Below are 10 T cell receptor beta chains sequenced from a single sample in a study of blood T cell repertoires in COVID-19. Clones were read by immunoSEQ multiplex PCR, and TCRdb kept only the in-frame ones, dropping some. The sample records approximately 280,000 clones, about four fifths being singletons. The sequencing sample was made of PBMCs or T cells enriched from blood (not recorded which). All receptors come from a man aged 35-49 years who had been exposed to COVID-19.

The CDR3 is CAWSGTSVSYNEQFF. The DNA of the CDR3 is TGTGCCTGGAGTGGGACTAGCGTCTCCTACAATGAGCAGTTCTTC. The chain is built from TRBV30 and TRBJ2-1; 9 nucleotides agree with TRBD2. The V gene end was trimmed by 1 base and the J gene end by 0 bases; junction bases not matched to a gene: 1. Germline CDR1 and CDR2: GTSNPN and SVGIG (reference sequence). This CDR3 region has 15 residues.

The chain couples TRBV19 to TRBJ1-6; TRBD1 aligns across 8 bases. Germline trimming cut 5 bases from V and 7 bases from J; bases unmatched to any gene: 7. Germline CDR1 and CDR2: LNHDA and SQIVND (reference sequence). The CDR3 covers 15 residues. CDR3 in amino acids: CASSVGQGWNSPLHF. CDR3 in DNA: TGTGCCAGTAGTGTTGGACAGGGTTGGAATTCACCCCTCCACTTT.

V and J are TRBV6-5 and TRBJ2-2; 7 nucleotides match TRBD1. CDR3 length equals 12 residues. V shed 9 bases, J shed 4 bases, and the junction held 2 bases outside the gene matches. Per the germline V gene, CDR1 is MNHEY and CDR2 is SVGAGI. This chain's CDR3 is CASRQGTGELFF. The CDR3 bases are TGTGCCAGTAGACAGGGCACCGGGGAGCTGTTTTTT.

CDR3 nucleotide sequence: TGTGCCAGCAATGGACAGGGGAATTCACCCCTCCACTTT. It yields the protein CASNGQGNSPLHF. The chain recombines TRBV2 with TRBJ1-6; 9 bases agree with TRBD1. Looked up from germline, CDR1 is SNHLY and CDR2 is FYNNEI. The CDR3 is 13 residues long. V gave up 7 bases and J gave up 7 bases; unmatched junction bases: 2. The full variable domain, in which reference TRBV2 and TRBJ1-6 provide the parts outside the CDR3, is EPEVTQTPSHQVTQMGQEVILRCVPISNHLYFYWYRQILGQKVEFLVSFYNNEISEKSEIFDDQFSVERPDGSNFTLKIRSTKLEDSAMYFCASNGQGNSPLHFGNGTRLTVT.

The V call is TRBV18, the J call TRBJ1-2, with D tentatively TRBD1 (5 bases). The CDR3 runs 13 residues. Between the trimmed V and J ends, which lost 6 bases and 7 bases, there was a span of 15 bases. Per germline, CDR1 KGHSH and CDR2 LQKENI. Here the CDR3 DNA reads TGTGCCAGCTCCCGGGGGGATGCGAGTGGCTACACCTTC. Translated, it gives CASSRGDASGYTF.

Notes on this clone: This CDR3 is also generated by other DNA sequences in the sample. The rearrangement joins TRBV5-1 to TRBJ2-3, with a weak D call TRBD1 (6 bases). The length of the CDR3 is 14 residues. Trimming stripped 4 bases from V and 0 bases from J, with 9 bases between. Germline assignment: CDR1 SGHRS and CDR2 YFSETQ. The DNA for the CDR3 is TGCGCCAGCAGCCCTGGACAGAGCACAGATACGCAGTATTTT. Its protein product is CASSPGQSTDTQYF.

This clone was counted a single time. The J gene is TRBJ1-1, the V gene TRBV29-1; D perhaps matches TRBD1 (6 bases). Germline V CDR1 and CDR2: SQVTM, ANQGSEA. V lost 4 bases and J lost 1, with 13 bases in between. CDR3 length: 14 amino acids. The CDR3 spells CSVAKGGGNTEAFF. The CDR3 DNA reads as TGCAGCGTTGCTAAAGGGGGGGGGAACACTGAAGCTTTCTTT.

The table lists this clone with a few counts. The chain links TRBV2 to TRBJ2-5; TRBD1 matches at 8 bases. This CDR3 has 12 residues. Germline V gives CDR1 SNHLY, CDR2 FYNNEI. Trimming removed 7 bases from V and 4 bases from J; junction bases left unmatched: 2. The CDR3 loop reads CASTQGAETQYF. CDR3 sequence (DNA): TGTGCCAGCACGCAGGGGGCAGAGACCCAGTACTTC.

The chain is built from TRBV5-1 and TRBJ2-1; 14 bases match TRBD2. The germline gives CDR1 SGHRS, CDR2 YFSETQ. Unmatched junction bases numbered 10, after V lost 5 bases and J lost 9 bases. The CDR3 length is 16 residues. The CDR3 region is CASSLPGTSGRGEQFF. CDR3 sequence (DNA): TGCGCCAGCAGTCTCCCGGGGACTAGCGGGAGAGGTGAGCAGTTCTTC. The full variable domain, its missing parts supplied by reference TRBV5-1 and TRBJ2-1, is KAGVTQTPRYLIKTRGQQVTLSCSPISGHRSVSWYQQTPGQGLQFLFEYFSETQRNKGNFPGRFSGRQFSNSRSEMNVSTLELGDSALYLCASSLPGTSGRGEQFFGPGTRLTVL.

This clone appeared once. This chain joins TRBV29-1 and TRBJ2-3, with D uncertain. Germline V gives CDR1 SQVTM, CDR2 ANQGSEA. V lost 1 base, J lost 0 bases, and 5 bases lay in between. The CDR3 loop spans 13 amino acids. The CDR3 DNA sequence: TGCAGCGTTGAAGGGCAAAGCACAGATACGCAGTATTTT. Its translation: CSVEGQSTDTQYF.